This T cell receptor (beta chain) was profiled in a study of blood T cell repertoires in COVID-19 (dated by TCRdb to about 2020). In terms of the full investigation: Samples from collaborators originated in the United States, Italy and Spain and spanned both the acute and convalescent phases of COVID-19. Samples came from the ongoing ImmuneRACE study (first 160 participants) plus 1,254 subjects from 6 global collaborators. Nearly every sample came with metadata listing a de-identified subject ID, COVID-19 status, age in years and sex. The material from the prospective study consisted of cDNA or gDNA derived from T cells, B-cell-depleted T cells, or PBMCs. Deeply sampled blood TCRbeta repertoires from subjects exposed to, actively infected with, or recovered from COVID-19 were included in the dataset. The repertoires were made available in a free public database intended to serve as a resource for research on the immune response to SARS-CoV-2. HLA class I and class II types, where available, came from metadata supplied by the sample provider rather than from assay-based typing. What the study reported, not specific to this receptor: How much clinical and demographic metadata was included differed by source and by participant, and the metadata was provided uncurated.

The CDR3, from cysteine to phenylalanine, totals 17 residues. Only the CDR3 DNA stays, 51 bases, in frame from base 1. Between the V and J ends, shortened by 7 bases and 0 bases respectively, the junction contains 18 bases. Reading the germline V gene gives CDR1 KGHDR and CDR2 SFDVKD. TCRbeta CDR3 regions were amplified from genomic DNA using the immunoSEQ Assay, a bias-controlled multiplex PCR. Per the source publication's procedure: Nucleated cell counts per sample were estimated from amplification of reference gene primers within the assay. Sequence reads were collapsed and filtered to measure the absolute abundance of every unique TCRbeta CDR3 rearrangement. Productive Simpson clonality was computed per sample as the square root of Simpson's diversity index over productive rearrangements. Sourced from immuneACCESS, this table was stored by TCRdb with only in-frame sequences that have V and J called. A share of the clones is absent; for the studies checked, an unresolved V gene accounts for under half, and the remainder has no known explanation. The V and J calls and clone size are taken from that table; D and trimming were inferred from the DNA. The sample yields over 250,000 clones; around 83% were counted once. The ten largest clones capture approximately 5% of the sample.

Enrolling through a virtual design, the prospective study's participants ranged in age from roughly 18 to 95 years and lived across some 23 United States geographic areas. To assign participants to cohorts, the prospective study relied on clinical history that participants themselves reported in a screening survey and a study questionnaire. Exposed participants had been in contact, within 2 weeks of entering the study, with a person who had a PCR-confirmed or clinician-diagnosed case of COVID-19. Mobile phlebotomists in the prospective study collected whole blood, serum and a nasopharyngeal or oropharyngeal swab from every participant. Over a roughly 2-month period, participants in the prospective study had the option of providing additional blood draws and questionnaires. Prospective study blood samples were shipped either frozen or at room temperature before DNA extraction. Comment on this clone: The specificity of this receptor is unknown. No much larger clone is present one base from it, and per-base qualities are unavailable.

Sequencing was done on a sample of PBMCs or T cells enriched from blood (not recorded which). Recombination connected TRBV24-1 to TRBJ1-3; the D region possibly corresponds to TRBD1 (5 bases align). This TCR was sampled from a man aged 35 to 55 who had been exposed to COVID-19. CDR3 loop: CATRENTQQGSGNTIYF. The nucleotide sequence is given as TGTGCCACCAGGGAAAACACCCAGCAGGGCTCTGGAAACACCATATATTTT.